The T cell receptor beta chain described here comes from a study of CD8 T cells in ankylosing spondylitis. Regarding the study as a whole: Made up of eight or nine highly homologous variants, a TCR beta motif appeared characteristic of ankylosing spondylitis blood.

Notes on this clonotype: The antigen remains undetermined.

MiXCR, applied by TCRdb to the 5' RACE reads, yields one record per CDR3 protein. The sample includes about 700,000 distinct CDR3 sequences, 15% to 20% seen only once; the top ten take 15% to 20%. The length of the CDR3 is 14 residues. V shed 5 bases and J shed 4 bases, with 14 bases lying between them. Germline V lookup: CDR1 SEHNR, CDR2 FQNEAQ (reference sequence). The chain employs TRBV7-9 and TRBJ1-1; maybe TRBD1 (5 bases). The sequencing sample was made of blood, either unsorted or a sorted T cell fraction (not recorded which). The sequence derives from a male donor with ankylosing spondylitis. CDR3 protein: CASSVGMGVTEAFF. In DNA, the CDR3 is TGTGCCAGCAGCGTAGGAATGGGGGTCACTGAAGCTTTCTTT.